The rows below give T cell receptor beta chains drawn from one sample of a study of blood T cell repertoires in COVID-19. Libraries were prepared by immunoSEQ multiplex PCR; TCRdb keeps only in-frame clonotypes and omits some of them. The sample carries about 24,000 clones, approximately 88% recorded once. The sequenced sample was peripheral blood. The receptors come from a woman between 70 and 85 years old with active COVID-19. The CDR3 runs from the conserved cysteine through the conserved F or W. D genes are given only for firm matches. Not all rows give a size; the values are once, few, many and, for expanded clones, a class.

cdr3_nt,cdr3_aa,d_call,v_call,j_call,clone_size
TGTGCCAGCAGGCCAGCGTTTAACTATGGCTACACCTTC,CASRPAFNYGYTF,NA,TRBV2,TRBJ1-2,NA
TGTGCCAGCAACGGACAGGCCATCAATGAGCAGTTCTTC,CASNGQAINEQFF,TRBD1,TRBV2,TRBJ2-1,NA
TGCGCCAGCAGCCTTCCCCCGGGACAGGGAAGTGGGGCCAACGTCCTGACTTTC,CASSLPPGQGSGANVLTF,TRBD1,TRBV5-1,TRBJ2-6,few
TGTGCCAGCAGCCCCCGACTAGCGGTGGGGGGGCAGTACTTC,CASSPRLAVGGQYF,TRBD2,TRBV7-2,TRBJ2-5,NA
TGTGCCAGCAGCGTAACAGGGGGTTTAGAAAAACTGTTTTTT,CASSVTGGLEKLFF,TRBD1,TRBV9,TRBJ1-4,NA
TGTGCCAGCAGCTCTCGGACAGCTGGGGCCAACGTCCTGACTTTC,CASSSRTAGANVLTF,NA,TRBV13,TRBJ2-6,NA
TGTGCCAGCAGTTCTCAGGCCCAGGGGACCTATAATTCACCCCTCCACTTT,CASSSQAQGTYNSPLHF,NA,TRBV28,TRBJ1-6,NA
TGCGCCAGCAGCTTGGAGGGGGCGGGGCCGAACACCGGGGAGCTGTTTTTT,CASSLEGAGPNTGELFF,NA,TRBV5-1,TRBJ2-2,NA
TGCGCCAGCGGCCCTACTGGAGGGAGCACTGAAGCTTTCTTT,CASGPTGGSTEAFF,NA,TRBV5-1,TRBJ1-1,NA
TGCGCCAGCAGTGGCGCTAATGCAGGTCTTCCTGGAAACACCATATATTTT,CASSGANAGLPGNTIYF,NA,TRBV10-2,TRBJ1-3,NA
TGTGCCATCAGTGATCTCAGGGGCTCCTGGGACTATGGCTACACCTTC,CAISDLRGSWDYGYTF,NA,TRBV10-3,TRBJ1-2,once
TGTGCCAGCAGTTCTATTAATGAAAAACTGTTTTTT,CASSSINEKLFF,NA,TRBV6-5,TRBJ1-4,NA
TGTGCCAGCAGCCACGGGGGTGGTGGGGATAGTGGCGGGGAGCTGTTTTTT,CASSHGGGGDSGGELFF,NA,TRBV28,TRBJ2-2,NA
TGTGCCAGCAGTTTGTACAGGGGCTCCTACGAGCAGTACTTC,CASSLYRGSYEQYF,TRBD1,TRBV27,TRBJ2-7,NA
TGTGCCAGCAGCTTTGGCGGGGGTGGTGGCTACACCTTC,CASSFGGGGGYTF,NA,TRBV7-3,TRBJ1-2,few
TGTGCCAGCATTACAGGGGGCGGGTCGGGTGAGCAGTTCTTC,CASITGGGSGEQFF,TRBD1,TRBV2,TRBJ2-1,NA
TGTGCCAGTCGAGACAGGTCGGAGACCCAGTACTTC,CASRDRSETQYF,NA,TRBV19,TRBJ2-5,NA
TGCGCCAGCAGACCGGACACGAACACAGATACGCAGTATTTT,CASRPDTNTDTQYF,NA,TRBV5-1,TRBJ2-3,NA
TGTGCCAGCATGGATAGCGGGGGGGTTACGCAGTATTTT,CASMDSGGVTQYF,TRBD2,TRBV2,TRBJ2-3,NA
TGTGCCAGCAGTCCGCTAGGACAGGTTTACGAGCAGTACTTC,CASSPLGQVYEQYF,TRBD1,TRBV2,TRBJ2-7,NA
TGTGCCAGCAGCCCCGACCAGGCAGCTGCCACAGATACGCAGTATTTT,CASSPDQAAATDTQYF,NA,TRBV11-3,TRBJ2-3,few
TGTGCCAGCTCACCATCAGGCCTGTATAGCAATCAGCCCCAGCATTTT,CASSPSGLYSNQPQHF,NA,TRBV18,TRBJ1-5,NA
TGTGCCAGCTCACCTGGACAGGGGGCGCGTTCACCCCTCCACTTT,CASSPGQGARSPLHF,TRBD1,TRBV18,TRBJ1-6,NA
TGTGCCAGCAGGGTCGACAGGCCCCCCTACGAGCAGTACTTC,CASRVDRPPYEQYF,NA,TRBV5-6,TRBJ2-7,NA
TGTGCCAGCAGCTTGGTCGGTGCCCAGTACTTC,CASSLVGAQYF,NA,TRBV5-6,TRBJ2-5,once
TGTGCCAGCATTTTCCGACCTAGCGCTGAAGCTTTCTTT,CASIFRPSAEAFF,NA,TRBV2,TRBJ1-1,NA
TGTGCCACCAGCAAAGGACAGGGTGGTTCTAATCAGCCCCAGCATTTT,CATSKGQGGSNQPQHF,TRBD1,TRBV15,TRBJ1-5,few
TGTGCCAGCAGCGTAGCCGACCTGGGGCTCAATGAGCAGTTCTTC,CASSVADLGLNEQFF,NA,TRBV9,TRBJ2-1,NA
TGTGCCAGCAGCCCCGGACAGGGACCCAACAATGAGCAGTTCTTC,CASSPGQGPNNEQFF,TRBD1,TRBV4-2,TRBJ2-1,NA
TGTGCCAGCAGCCCAAAGCGGGGGGCAGAGACCCAGTACTTC,CASSPKRGAETQYF,TRBD2,TRBV3-1/TRBV3-2,TRBJ2-5,NA
TGTGCCAGCGGCCGGGGCGGGAGTAGCACAGATACGCAGTATTTT,CASGRGGSSTDTQYF,TRBD2,TRBV27,TRBJ2-3,NA
TGTGCCAGCAGTGCGGCGACAGGGGGACACGCAGATACGCAGTATTTT,CASSAATGGHADTQYF,TRBD1,TRBV2,TRBJ2-3,NA
TGTGCCAGCAGCCGGACAGGGGATAGCAATCAGCCCCAGCATTTT,CASSRTGDSNQPQHF,TRBD1,TRBV6-5,TRBJ1-5,NA
TGTGCCTGGAGTGTTGGGCTAGCGGGGCCCTACGAGCAGTACTTC,CAWSVGLAGPYEQYF,TRBD2,TRBV30,TRBJ2-7,NA
TGTGCCAGCAGTTTCGGGGGGCCGGAGACCCAGTACTTC,CASSFGGPETQYF,NA,TRBV12-3/TRBV12-4,TRBJ2-5,NA
TGCGCCAGCAGCATAACCGGGACAGCCAATGAAGCTTTCTTT,CASSITGTANEAFF,TRBD1,TRBV5-1,TRBJ1-1,NA
TGTGCCAGCAGCTTAAGGCCTAGCGGGGGAGGGGCAGATACGCAGTATTTT,CASSLRPSGGGADTQYF,TRBD2,TRBV7-3,TRBJ2-3,NA
TGTGCCAGCAGCCAAGTGGGGCGAGCTTTCTTT,CASSQVGRAFF,NA,TRBV14,TRBJ1-1,NA
TGTGCAAGTCGCTTATCTCCCAGGGTCGATAACTATGGCTACACCTTC,CASRLSPRVDNYGYTF,NA,TRBV12-2,TRBJ1-2,NA
TGTGCCAGCAGCTACACCGCTGGCGGGGGACGGACAGATACGCAGTATTTT,CASSYTAGGGRTDTQYF,TRBD2,TRBV11-2,TRBJ2-3,NA
TGCGCCAGCAGCATACTGACAGGGGAGACCTATGGCTACACCTTC,CASSILTGETYGYTF,TRBD1,TRBV5-1,TRBJ1-2,NA
TGTGCCAGCAGCTTACAAGCGGGGGGCCCCTACGAGCAGTACTTC,CASSLQAGGPYEQYF,TRBD2,TRBV7-9,TRBJ2-7,NA
TGCGCCAGCAGCTTACCCAGGGGGAATGAGCAGTTCTTC,CASSLPRGNEQFF,TRBD1,TRBV5-1,TRBJ2-1,NA
TGTGCCAGCAGTTCGGATCTAGCGGGGGGAGATGAGCAGTTCTTC,CASSSDLAGGDEQFF,TRBD2,TRBV6-5,TRBJ2-1,NA
TGTGCCAGCACCGCGACAGGGGTTAATGAAAAACTGTTTTTT,CASTATGVNEKLFF,TRBD1,TRBV6-6,TRBJ1-4,once